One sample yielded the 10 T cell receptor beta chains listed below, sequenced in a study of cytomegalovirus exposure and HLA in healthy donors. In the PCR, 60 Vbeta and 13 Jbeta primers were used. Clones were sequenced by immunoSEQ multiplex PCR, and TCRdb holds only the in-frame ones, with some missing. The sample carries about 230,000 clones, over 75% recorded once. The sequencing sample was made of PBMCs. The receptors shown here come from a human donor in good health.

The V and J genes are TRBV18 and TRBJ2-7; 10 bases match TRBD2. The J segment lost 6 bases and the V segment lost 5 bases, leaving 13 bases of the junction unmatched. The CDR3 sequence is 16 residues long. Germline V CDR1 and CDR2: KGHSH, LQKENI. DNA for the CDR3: TGTGCCAGCTCAGCCGAAAAGCTAGCGGGAGTGGGCGAGCAGTACTTC. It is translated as CASSAEKLAGVGEQYF.

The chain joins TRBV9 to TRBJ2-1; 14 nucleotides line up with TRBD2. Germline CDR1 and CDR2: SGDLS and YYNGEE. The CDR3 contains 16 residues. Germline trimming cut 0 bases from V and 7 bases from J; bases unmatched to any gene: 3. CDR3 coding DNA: TGTGCCAGCAGCGTAGGCGGGACTAGCGGGGGAAATGAGCAGTTCTTC. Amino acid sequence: CASSVGGTSGGNEQFF.

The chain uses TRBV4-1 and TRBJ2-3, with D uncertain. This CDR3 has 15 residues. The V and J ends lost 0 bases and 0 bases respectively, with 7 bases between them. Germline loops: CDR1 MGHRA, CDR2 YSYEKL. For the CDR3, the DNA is TGCGCCAGCAGCCAAGATCCAGCGAGCACAGATACGCAGTATTTT. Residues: CASSQDPASTDTQYF.

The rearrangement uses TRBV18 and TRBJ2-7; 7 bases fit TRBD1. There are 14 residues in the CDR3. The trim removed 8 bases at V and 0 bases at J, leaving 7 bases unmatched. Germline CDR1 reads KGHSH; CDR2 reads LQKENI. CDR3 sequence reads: CASRETGSSYEQYF. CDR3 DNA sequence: TGTGCCAGCCGCGAGACAGGGAGCTCCTACGAGCAGTACTTC.

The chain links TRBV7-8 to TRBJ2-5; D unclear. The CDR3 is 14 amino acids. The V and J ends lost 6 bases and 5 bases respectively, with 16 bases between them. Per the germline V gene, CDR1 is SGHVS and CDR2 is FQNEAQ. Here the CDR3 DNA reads TGTGCCAGCAGTCGACGAATTGCCGGGGAGACCCAGTACTTC. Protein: CASSRRIAGETQYF. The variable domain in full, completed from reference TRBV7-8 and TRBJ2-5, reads GAGVSQSPRYKVAKRGQDVALRCDPISGHVSLFWYQQALGQGPEFLTYFQNEAQLDKSGLPSDRFFAERPEGSVSTLKIQRTQQEDSAVYLCASSRRIAGETQYFGPGTRLLVL.

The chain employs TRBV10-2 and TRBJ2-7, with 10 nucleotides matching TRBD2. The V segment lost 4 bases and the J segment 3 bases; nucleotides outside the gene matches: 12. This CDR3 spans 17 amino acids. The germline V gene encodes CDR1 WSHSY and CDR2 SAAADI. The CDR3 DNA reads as TGCGCCAGCAGTGGAGTGGCTAGCGGGAGTAGTAGCTACGAGCAGTACTTC. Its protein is CASSGVASGSSSYEQYF.

Here the CDR3 reads CASRAGLAGSTDTQYF. The CDR3, as DNA: TGTGCCAGCAGAGCTGGACTAGCGGGCAGCACAGATACGCAGTATTTT. This chain links TRBV2 with TRBJ2-3; 11 positions match TRBD2. CDR1 and CDR2 (germline): SNHLY, FYNNEI. This CDR3 has 16 amino acids. Trimming took 6 bases from V and 0 from J; bases not matched to a gene: 5.

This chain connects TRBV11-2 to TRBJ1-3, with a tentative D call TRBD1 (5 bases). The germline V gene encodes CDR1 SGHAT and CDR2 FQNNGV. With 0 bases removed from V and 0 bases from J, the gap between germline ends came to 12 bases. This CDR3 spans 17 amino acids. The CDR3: CASSLDRHRSSGNTIYF. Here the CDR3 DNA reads TGTGCCAGCAGCTTAGATCGCCACAGGAGCTCTGGAAACACCATATATTTT. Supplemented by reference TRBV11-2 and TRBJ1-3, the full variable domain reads EAGVAQSPRYKIIEKRQSVAFWCNPISGHATLYWYQQILGQGPKLLIQFQNNGVVDDSQLPKDRFSAERLKGVDSTLKIQPAKLEDSAVYLCASSLDRHRSSGNTIYFGEGSWLTVV.

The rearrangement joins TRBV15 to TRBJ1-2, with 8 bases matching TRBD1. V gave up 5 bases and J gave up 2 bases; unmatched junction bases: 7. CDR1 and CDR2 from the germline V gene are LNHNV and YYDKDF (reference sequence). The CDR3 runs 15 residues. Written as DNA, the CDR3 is TGTGCCACCAGCGACGGGCAGGGGGCAAACTATGGCTACACCTTC. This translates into CATSDGQGANYGYTF.

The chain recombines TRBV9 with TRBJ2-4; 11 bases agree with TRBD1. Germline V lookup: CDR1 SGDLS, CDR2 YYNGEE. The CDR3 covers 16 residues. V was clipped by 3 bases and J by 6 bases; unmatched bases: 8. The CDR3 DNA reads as TGTGCCAGCAGCGCGGGGGGACAGGGGGTAAGAAACATTCAGTACTTC. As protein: CASSAGGQGVRNIQYF.